The 21 T cell receptor beta chains listed next were all sequenced from one sample in a study of blood T cell repertoires in COVID-19. Sequenced by immunoSEQ multiplex PCR; TCRdb stores in-frame clones only, minus some. Here the sample spans over 100,000 clones, approximately 90% being singletons. The specimen was peripheral blood. These receptors were taken from a human donor in a cohort sampled during active COVID-19.

The chain has TRBV3-1 (or the pseudogene TRBV3-2) and TRBJ2-1, with 7 bases that match TRBD2. Losses at the gene ends were 1 base for V and 0 bases for J; bases not matched to a gene: 3. In germline, CDR1 is LGHDT, CDR2 YNNKEL (reference sequence). The CDR3 runs to 16 residues. The CDR3 protein is CASSQGGGSSYNEQFF. The DNA for the CDR3 is TGTGCCAGCAGCCAAGGGGGGGGGAGCTCCTACAATGAGCAGTTCTTC.

CDR3 amino acids: CASSPQGQGGSNQPQHF. As DNA, the CDR3 is TGTGCCAGCTCACCACAAGGACAGGGGGGGAGCAATCAGCCCCAGCATTTT. V gene TRBV18 combines with J gene TRBJ1-5, with TRBD1 identical over 10 bases. With V trimmed by 1 base and J by 1 base, 4 bases remained unmatched. CDR1 and CDR2 (germline): KGHSH, LQKENI. This CDR3 region has 17 residues.

The rearrangement uses TRBV5-4 and TRBJ2-6; D call uncertain. This CDR3 has 15 amino acids. Looked up from germline, CDR1 is SGHNT and CDR2 is YYREEE (reference sequence). V dropped 1 base and J dropped 4 bases, with 9 bases sitting between them. This CDR3 reads CASSLSGTGANVLTF. The CDR3 DNA reads TGTGCCAGCAGCTTGTCCGGTACCGGGGCCAACGTCCTGACTTTC.

The J gene is TRBJ1-5, the V gene TRBV19; D not certain. CDR1 and CDR2 (germline): LNHDA, SQIVND (reference sequence). With 0 bases removed from V and 5 bases from J, the gap between germline ends came to 5 bases. The CDR3 sequence is 13 residues long. In DNA form, the CDR3 reads TGTGCCAGTAGTATAGATCGCGATCAGCCCCAGCATTTT. It yields the protein CASSIDRDQPQHF.

V usage is TRBV25-1 and J usage is TRBJ1-1, with TRBD1 identical over 8 bases. This CDR3 is built from 15 residues. Losses at the gene ends were 1 base for V and 6 bases for J; bases not matched to a gene: 7. Germline lookup yields CDR1 MGHDK and CDR2 SYGVNS. In nucleotides, the CDR3 is TGTGCCAGCAGTGAATGGAGGCAGGGGGCGGCTGAAGCTTTCTTT. It specifies CASSEWRQGAAEAFF.

For the CDR3, the DNA is TGCGCCAGCAGCTATCGACCGGGACAGGACACAGATACGCAGTATTTT. As protein: CASSYRPGQDTDTQYF. J is TRBJ2-3 and V is TRBV5-1; 8 positions agree with TRBD1. The CDR3 has 16 amino acids. V lost 3 bases and J lost 2; bases outside the gene matches: 8. The germline gives CDR1 SGHRS, CDR2 YFSETQ. The whole variable domain, remainder taken from reference TRBV5-1 and TRBJ2-3, is KAGVTQTPRYLIKTRGQQVTLSCSPISGHRSVSWYQQTPGQGLQFLFEYFSETQRNKGNFPGRFSGRQFSNSRSEMNVSTLELGDSALYLCASSYRPGQDTDTQYFGPGTRLTVL.

The CDR3 protein is CASSAGWITLYGYTF. As DNA, the CDR3 is TGTGCCAGCAGCGCAGGCTGGATTACCCTCTATGGCTACACCTTC. J is TRBJ1-2 and V is TRBV9; D gene uncertain. Germline V gene lookup returns CDR1 SGDLS and CDR2 YYNGEE. The CDR3 extends over 15 amino acids. V was cut by 3 bases and J by 4 bases, with 16 bases left in between.

The V call is TRBV7-2, the J call TRBJ2-7; possible D gene TRBD2, 5 bases. Per germline, CDR1 SGHTA and CDR2 FQGNSA. V was clipped by 2 bases and J by 5 bases, with 10 bases between them. This CDR3 is built from 13 residues. CDR3: CASSLYSEDEQYF. The CDR3 DNA reads TGTGCCAGCAGCTTATATAGCGAAGACGAGCAGTACTTC.

V usage is TRBV19 and J usage is TRBJ2-7; D gene ambiguous. Germline loops: CDR1 LNHDA, CDR2 SQIVND (reference sequence). V was cut by 3 bases and J by 2 bases, with 11 bases left in between. The CDR3 covers 14 residues. The CDR3 here is CASSISPRAYEQYF. CDR3 DNA sequence: TGTGCCAGTAGTATCAGCCCTCGGGCCTACGAGCAGTACTTC.

J is TRBJ2-7 and V is TRBV3-1 (or the pseudogene TRBV3-2), with 15 nucleotides matching TRBD2. Germline CDR1 reads LGHDT; CDR2 reads YNNKEL (reference sequence). V lost 6 bases and J lost 0; bases outside the gene matches: 6. The CDR3 loop spans 17 amino acids. The CDR3 loop is CASSGGLAGGTSYEQYF. In DNA, the CDR3 is TGTGCCAGCAGTGGGGGACTAGCGGGAGGCACCTCCTACGAGCAGTACTTC.

The chain is built from TRBV7-2 and TRBJ1-2, with 7 bases lining up with TRBD1. The trim removed 1 base at V and 6 bases at J, leaving 17 bases unmatched. Germline assignment: CDR1 SGHTA and CDR2 FQGNSA. The CDR3 is 18 residues long. The CDR3 DNA follows: TGTGCCAGCAGCTTAGGACCCGGGACAGCCTCCTCCAAGGATGGCTACACCTTC. Its protein product is CASSLGPGTASSKDGYTF.

The chain combines TRBV20-1 with TRBJ2-3; the match to TRBD1 covers 8 bases. Per the germline V gene, CDR1 is DFQATT and CDR2 is SNEGSKA (reference sequence). The CDR3 has 11 amino acids. The junction had 1 base not matched to a gene; V was cut back by 5 bases and J by 6 bases. The CDR3 sequence: CSADRGDTQYF. The CDR3 DNA reads as TGCAGTGCTGACAGGGGTGATACGCAGTATTTT.

CDR3 nucleotide sequence: TGTGCCAGCAGTTTACAGGGGATTCCCTACGAGCAGTACTTC. Encoded protein: CASSLQGIPYEQYF. V is TRBV27 and J is TRBJ2-7; the D gene is possibly TRBD1 (6 bases). Germline CDR1 and CDR2: MNHEY and SMNVEV (reference sequence). This CDR3 region has 14 residues. Trimming took off 2 bases at V and 2 bases at J, with 10 bases between the two ends.

The V and J genes are TRBV18 and TRBJ1-6; 12 nucleotides line up with TRBD1. Germline CDR1 reads KGHSH; CDR2 reads LQKENI. Trimming took 4 bases from V and 9 from J; bases not matched to a gene: 4. The CDR3 covers 15 residues. The DNA of the CDR3 is TGTGCCAGCTCACTCGGGACAGGGGGCATTTCACCCCTCCACTTT. Amino acid sequence: CASSLGTGGISPLHF.

The chain uses TRBV7-3 and TRBJ1-2, with 9 bases fitting TRBD1. CDR3 length: 15 residues. Germline V lookup: CDR1 SGHTA, CDR2 FQGTGA. The trim removed 5 bases at V and 4 bases at J, leaving 8 bases unmatched. The chain's CDR3 is CASSKRTGDPYGYTF. DNA of the CDR3: TGTGCCAGCAGCAAACGGACAGGGGATCCCTATGGCTACACCTTC.

This chain uses TRBV5-1 with TRBJ2-5, with 8 bases fitting TRBD1. The trim removed 4 bases at V and 3 bases at J, leaving 8 bases unmatched. In germline, CDR1 is SGHRS, CDR2 YFSETQ. The CDR3 is made up of 15 amino acids. As DNA, the CDR3 is TGCGCCAGCAGCCCTTCCGACAGGGGTGAAGAGACCCAGTACTTC. Translated, it gives CASSPSDRGEETQYF. The whole variable domain, remainder taken from reference TRBV5-1 and TRBJ2-5, is KAGVTQTPRYLIKTRGQQVTLSCSPISGHRSVSWYQQTPGQGLQFLFEYFSETQRNKGNFPGRFSGRQFSNSRSEMNVSTLELGDSALYLCASSPSDRGEETQYFGPGTRLLVL.

This clone showed up just a few times. CDR3 sequence: CASSIGNRGNQPQHF. Here the CDR3 DNA reads TGTGCCAGTAGTATTGGAAACAGGGGCAATCAGCCCCAGCATTTT. The chain couples TRBV19 to TRBJ1-5; tentative D call: TRBD1 (6 bases). The ends were cut back, 3 bases at V and 2 bases at J, with 11 bases in the middle. The CDR3 runs 15 residues. The germline gives CDR1 LNHDA, CDR2 SQIVND (reference sequence).

The chain uses TRBV6-6 and TRBJ1-4; 8 nucleotides agree with TRBD1. CDR1 MNHNY and CDR2 SVGAGI come from the germline V gene (reference sequence). The CDR3 contains 15 residues. Losses at the gene ends were 6 bases for V and 3 bases for J; bases not matched to a gene: 6. In DNA form, the CDR3 reads TGTGCCAGCAGGGACAGGGTTGCAGCTAATGAAAAACTGTTTTTT. It is translated as CASRDRVAANEKLFF.

This chain joins TRBV28 and TRBJ1-2, with 7 bases matching TRBD1. CDR1 MDHEN and CDR2 SYDVKM come from the germline V gene. Unmatched junction bases numbered 8, after V lost 6 bases and J lost 7 bases. The CDR3 runs to 13 residues. CDR3 coding DNA: TGTGCCAGCAGCTGGAGACAGGGACGTGGCTACACCTTC. It encodes CASSWRQGRGYTF.

The gene calls are TRBV6-5 and TRBJ2-3, with 7 bases matching TRBD1. Per germline, CDR1 MNHEY and CDR2 SVGAGI. V dropped 5 bases and J dropped 3; count of bases not matched to a gene: 8. The CDR3 is made up of 15 amino acids. CDR3 sequence (DNA): TGTGCCAGCAGTATAACAGGGGCCGGTACAGATACGCAGTATTTT. This encodes CASSITGAGTDTQYF.

The chain is built from TRBV18 and TRBJ1-1, with a weak D call TRBD1 (5 bases). This CDR3 is built from 13 residues. The germline V gene encodes CDR1 KGHSH and CDR2 LQKENI. Trimming removed 5 bases from V and 1 base from J, with 8 bases in between. The CDR3 DNA sequence: TGTGCCAGCTCAGTGGGGGGGAACACTGAAGCTTTCTTT. It translates to CASSVGGNTEAFF.